This TCR beta chain was sequenced during a study of monozygotic twins with inflammatory bowel disease. Study results and limitations: Discordant twins had repertoire similarity that did not differ from that of concordant twins, possibly from limited power. IBD patients, compared with healthy twins, shared fewer clonotypes with others (especially with disease activity).

Donors each gave about 2.6 ml of blood. Of note for this clonotype: Its antigen is not known.

The CDR3 runs 13 residues. Per the germline V gene, CDR1 is MNHEY and CDR2 is SMNVEV (reference sequence). Each UMI harboured a 6-nucleotide sample barcode and was appended via template switching. TCRdb reprocessed the 5' RACE reads, with one entry per CDR3 protein and no DNA. The table lists 440,000 or so distinct CDR3 sequences. This chain joins TRBV27 and TRBJ1-2; TCRdb proposes TRBD1, but this gene call is untestable without DNA. The clonotype was recovered from a human donor with ulcerative colitis or Crohn's disease, or a healthy co-twin of an affected twin (not recorded which). Sequenced material: blood. The CDR3 region is CASSSRTGHGYTF.